Here is one TCR beta chain with its context. Its antigen is as yet unknown. Germline V lookup: CDR1 SEHNR, CDR2 FQNEAQ (reference sequence). The CDR3 contains 15 residues. Trimming shortened V by 1 base and J by 0 bases, and 7 bases separated the two germline ends. The time point is: cycle 4 day 1 (C4D1), after more than five weeks of nivolumab. Each patient's relapse followed autologous stem cell transplantation, and brentuximab vedotin exposure varied. This record belongs to a study of PD-1 blockade in classical Hodgkin lymphoma. Across the study: Nivolumab dosed at 3 mg/kg went to patients intravenously every 2 weeks. General study findings and limits: Reasons behind the repertoire differences stay unclear, perhaps disease activity or earlier therapy. CD4+ TCR diversity, unlike CD8+, climbed significantly by C4D1. Newly diagnosed patients reportedly had lower baseline TCR diversity than healthy donors.

Data came from immunoSEQ multiplex PCR; TCRdb stores just in-frame clones and leaves some out. In the table there are around 65,000 clones, roughly 87% of which are singletons. This TCR came from a human donor with classical Hodgkin lymphoma. The sequences come from peripheral blood mononuclear cells (PBMCs), collected before the fourth cycle of nivolumab. V and J are TRBV7-9 and TRBJ2-4; D gene uncertain. The CDR3 spells CASSLGGIAKNIQYF. For the CDR3, the DNA is TGTGCCAGCAGCTTAGGGGGTATAGCCAAAAACATTCAGTACTTC.